This T cell receptor (beta chain) was recovered during a study of blood T cell repertoires in COVID-19 (TCRdb year 2020). About the full investigation: Collaborator samples came from the United States, Italy and Spain and covered acute and convalescent phases of COVID-19. The material from the prospective study consisted of cDNA or gDNA derived from T cells, B-cell-depleted T cells, or PBMCs. Subjects who had been exposed to COVID-19, were actively infected with it, or had recovered from it provided the deeply sampled blood TCRbeta repertoires that made up the dataset. The repertoires were released in a freely available public database meant as a resource for research on the immune response to SARS-CoV-2. The samples were drawn from two sources: the first 160 participants of the ongoing ImmuneRACE study, and 1,254 subjects contributed by 6 global collaborators. Nearly every sample came with metadata listing a de-identified subject ID, COVID-19 status, age in years and sex. Where available, HLA class I and class II types were taken from metadata supplied by the sample provider and were not determined by assay-based typing. On the study overall, not on this receptor specifically: Clinical and demographic metadata were provided uncurated, with the amount varying by source and participant.

In the prospective study, participants were 18 to 89 years old, resided in fewer than 25 geographic areas of the United States, and were enrolled through a virtual design. In the prospective study, cohorts were assigned on the basis of participant-reported clinical history obtained from a screening survey and a study questionnaire. Exposed participants were defined as having been in contact with someone with a PCR-confirmed or clinician-diagnosed COVID-19 case within 2 weeks of study entry. In the prospective study, mobile phlebotomists collected whole blood, serum and a nasopharyngeal or oropharyngeal swab from each participant. Prospective study participants could optionally give additional blood draws and questionnaires over an approximately two-month period. Before DNA extraction, blood samples from the prospective study were shipped at room temperature or frozen. On this clone itself: Its antigen target is currently unknown. Base quality data are lacking; no much larger clone is found one base away.

Trimming removed 5 bases from V and 15 bases from J, leaving 11 bases between the germline ends. Taken from cysteine to phenylalanine, the CDR3 has 11 residues. The DNA shown is the 33-base CDR3, in frame from base 1. The immunoSEQ Assay, a bias-controlled multiplex PCR, was used to amplify TCRbeta CDR3 regions from genomic DNA. Turning to the authors' computational methods: Nucleated cell counts per sample were estimated from amplification of reference gene primers within the assay. To quantify the absolute abundance of each unique TCRbeta CDR3 rearrangement, sequence reads were collapsed and filtered. For each sample, productive Simpson clonality was calculated by taking the square root of Simpson's diversity index across productive rearrangements. In TCRdb, the immuneACCESS table is reduced to in-frame sequences with V and J assigned. These tables do not hold every clone; where another copy was compared, an unresolved V gene accounts for under half, and the others remain unexplained. V, J and clone size reflect that table, while D and trimming were determined from the DNA. The sample profile shows some 270,000 clones; 80% to 90% of them were found once. Clones ranked in the top ten supply approximately 3.4% of the sample.

This chain joins TRBV12-3 or TRBV12-4 to TRBJ1-6, and TRBD1 may be the D gene, going by 5 matching bases. Sample: PBMCs or T cells enriched from blood (not recorded which). The TCR originated in a middle-aged woman who had been exposed to COVID-19. The DNA sequence is as follows: TGTGCCAGCAGTCTTCAGGGCTTCCTCCACTTT. This sequence encodes CASSLQGFLHF.